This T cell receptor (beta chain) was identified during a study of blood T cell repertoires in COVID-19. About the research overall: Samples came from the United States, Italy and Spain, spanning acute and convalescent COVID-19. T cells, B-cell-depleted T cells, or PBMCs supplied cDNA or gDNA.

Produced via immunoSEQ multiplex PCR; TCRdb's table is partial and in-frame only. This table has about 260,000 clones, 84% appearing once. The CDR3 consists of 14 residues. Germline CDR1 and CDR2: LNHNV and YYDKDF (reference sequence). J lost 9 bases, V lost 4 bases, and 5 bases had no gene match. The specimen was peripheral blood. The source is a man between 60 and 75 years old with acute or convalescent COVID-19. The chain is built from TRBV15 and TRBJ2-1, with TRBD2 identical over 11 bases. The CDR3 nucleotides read TGTGCCACCAGCAAACTAGCGGGAGTTACTGAGCAGTTCTTC. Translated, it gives CATSKLAGVTEQFF.